The rows below give T cell receptor beta chains drawn from one sample of a study of blood T cell repertoires in COVID-19. Generated by immunoSEQ multiplex PCR, the TCRdb table keeps only in-frame clones and is missing some. The sample carries about 480,000 clones, roughly 89% recorded once. Source material: peripheral blood. The receptors were gathered from a man between 18 and 29 years old with COVID-19, enrolled during active disease. The CDR3 runs from the conserved cysteine through the conserved F or W. D genes are given only for firm matches. Clone size, where shown, is once, few, many, or a class for clones that have expanded.

once TRBJ2-3 TRBV5-1 14 - TGCGCCAGCAGCTTGGTTGGGCAGACAGATACGCAGTATTTT CASSLVGQTDTQYF
- TRBJ2-2 TRBV2 16 - TGTGCCAGCATCGCAGTCACTCAGCAGGCCGCCGGGGAGCTGTTTTTT CASIAVTQQAAGELFF
- TRBJ2-5 TRBV9 14 TRBD2 TGTGCCAGCAGCGATAGCGGGGGCCAAGAGACCCAGTACTTC CASSDSGGQETQYF
- TRBJ1-3 TRBV12-5 14 - TGTGCTAGTGGTTTGGCAGGGAAGTTAGACACCATATATTTT CASGLAGKLDTIYF
- TRBJ1-2 TRBV5-4 12 - TGTGCCAGCAGCTGGACATCTTATGGCTACACCTTC CASSWTSYGYTF
- TRBJ2-1 TRBV5-1 13 - TGCGCCAGCAGCCGTCTGAGAGAGGGTGAGCAGTTCTTC CASSRLREGEQFF
- TRBJ2-1 TRBV13 15 TRBD2 TGTGCCAGCAGTGACCGGGGTAGCGGGATAGAAGAGCAGTTCTTC CASSDRGSGIEEQFF
- TRBJ2-7 TRBV10-1 17 - TGCGCCAGCAGTGACCCGGAGGGACAGAGGCTTGGCGACGAGCAGTACTTC CASSDPEGQRLGDEQYF
- TRBJ1-2 TRBV5-4 15 TRBD1 TGTGCCAGCAGCTTGGAGGAGGGGGCTTGGTATGGCTACACCTTC CASSLEEGAWYGYTF
- TRBJ2-3 TRBV2 14 - TGTGCCAGCAGCCAGCAGGGAAGGGGGGATACGCAGTATTTT CASSQQGRGDTQYF
- TRBJ1-5 TRBV28 17 TRBD1 TGTGCCAGCAGTTCCTGGCAGGGGGTGGGGAGCAATCAGCCCCAGCATTTT CASSSWQGVGSNQPQHF
- TRBJ2-3 TRBV4-1 19 - TGCGCCAGCAGCCAGGGACCCGCTCGCGAGGGGGTAGGTCGGGGTACGCAGTATTTT CASSQGPAREGVGRGTQYF
- TRBJ1-1 TRBV6-1 16 - TGTGCCAGCAGTGGGCGGATGGGACACTTGAACACTGAAGCTTTCTTT CASSGRMGHLNTEAFF
once TRBJ2-5 TRBV27 16 TRBD1 TGTGCCAGCAGTTTATCGATAGGGACAGCGAGAGAGACCCAGTACTTC CASSLSIGTARETQYF
- TRBJ1-1 TRBV14 17 TRBD1 TGTGCCAGCAGCCGGCGCGGGACAGACGACATGAACACTGAAGCTTTCTTT CASSRRGTDDMNTEAFF
- TRBJ1-6 TRBV27 15 TRBD1 TGTGCCAGCAGTCCACAGGGGTCCTATAATTCACCCCTCCACTTT CASSPQGSYNSPLHF
- TRBJ1-5 TRBV27 14 - TGTGCCAGCAGTTTAAGCAGGGGCAATCAGCCCCAGCATTTT CASSLSRGNQPQHF